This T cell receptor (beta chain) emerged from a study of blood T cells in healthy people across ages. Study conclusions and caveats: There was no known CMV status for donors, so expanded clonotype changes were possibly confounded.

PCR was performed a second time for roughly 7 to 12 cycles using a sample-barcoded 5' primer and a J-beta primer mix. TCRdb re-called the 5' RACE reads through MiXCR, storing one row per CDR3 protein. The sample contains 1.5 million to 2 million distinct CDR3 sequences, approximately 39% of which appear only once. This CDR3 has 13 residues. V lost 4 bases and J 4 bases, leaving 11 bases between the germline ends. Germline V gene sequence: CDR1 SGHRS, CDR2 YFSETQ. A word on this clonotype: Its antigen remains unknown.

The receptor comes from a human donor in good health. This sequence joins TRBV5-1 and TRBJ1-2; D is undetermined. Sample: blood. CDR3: CASSRGSRYGYTF. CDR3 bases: TGCGCCAGCAGCCGAGGCTCCCGCTATGGCTACACCTTC.